Each of the 23 T cell receptor beta chains below was sequenced from the same sample in a study of CD8 T cells in ankylosing spondylitis. TCRdb re-called the 5' RACE reads with MiXCR, one entry per CDR3 protein. Among under 200,000 distinct CDR3 sequences listed, just over 9.5% were seen once. Sequenced material: blood, either unsorted or a sorted T cell fraction (not recorded which). These receptors were collected from a female donor with ankylosing spondylitis or in good health (not recorded which).

The chain links TRBV9 to TRBJ1-1; the match to TRBD1 covers 7 bases. Germline assignment: CDR1 SGDLS and CDR2 YYNGEE. The CDR3 contains 13 residues. The J segment lost 6 bases and the V segment lost 3 bases, leaving 5 bases of the junction unmatched. The CDR3 spells CASSARGKAEAFF. DNA for the CDR3: TGTGCCAGCAGCGCCAGGGGGAAGGCTGAAGCTTTCTTT.

This clonotype was seen a handful of times. The chain couples TRBV20-1 to TRBJ1-2; D remains unclear. CDR3 length: 10 residues. V gave up 5 bases and J gave up 4 bases, with 5 bases separating them. The germline V gene has CDR1 DFQATT and CDR2 SNEGSKA (reference sequence). CDR3 in DNA: TGCAGTGCTGCCACCTATGGCTACACCTTC. Translation: CSAATYGYTF.

This clonotype has just a few counts. The chain combines TRBV3-1 with TRBJ2-1; D might be TRBD1 (5 bases). This CDR3 comprises 13 residues. V was clipped by 3 bases and J by 3 bases, with 6 bases between them. CDR1 LGHDT and CDR2 YNNKEL come from the germline V gene (reference sequence). In DNA, the CDR3 is TGTGCCAGCAGCCACGACAGCTACAATGAGCAGTTCTTC. Translated: CASSHDSYNEQFF.

CDR3 DNA: TGCGCCAGCGGTACACTGGGACCACCGGAGACCCAGTACTTC. As protein: CASGTLGPPETQYF. V and J are TRBV10-2 and TRBJ2-5; D is perhaps TRBD1 or TRBD2 (5 bases each). Germline CDR1 reads WSHSY; CDR2 reads SAAADI. Trimming took off 8 bases at V and 5 bases at J, with 18 bases between the two ends. The CDR3 length is 14 residues.

This clonotype was seen only a few times. The chain is built from TRBV24-1 and TRBJ2-3; the D gene could be TRBD1 or TRBD2 (6 bases each). Deletions cut 7 bases from V and 1 base from J, with 8 bases between. The CDR3 contains 13 residues. Germline CDR1 and CDR2: KGHDR and SFDVKD. CDR3 loop: CATSGGRTDTQYF. CDR3 bases: TGTGCCACCAGCGGGGGCCGCACAGATACGCAGTATTTT.

This clonotype was recorded a few times. The chain carries TRBV6-2 or TRBV6-3 and TRBJ2-1; D gene ambiguous. The V and J ends lost 2 bases and 5 bases respectively, with 16 bases between them. CDR3 length equals 16 residues. CDR1 and CDR2 from the germline V gene are MNHEY and SVGEGT. The CDR3: CASSYRLEAVDNEQFF. The CDR3, as DNA: TGTGCCAGCAGTTACCGGCTCGAGGCGGTGGACAATGAGCAGTTCTTC.

V usage is TRBV12-3 or TRBV12-4 and J usage is TRBJ2-1; 10 bases agree with TRBD2. Trimming took 6 bases from V and 7 from J; bases not matched to a gene: 15. CDR3 size: 17 residues. The CDR3 DNA follows: TGTGCCAGCAGGTTACCCCCTCAAGCGGGAGGGTGGAATGAGCAGTTCTTC. It is translated as CASRLPPQAGGWNEQFF.

The chain recombines TRBV20-1 with TRBJ2-7, with D unclear. The CDR3 runs 11 residues. Trimming left V 0 bases short and J 6 bases short, with 6 bases between. Germline V gene lookup returns CDR1 DFQATT and CDR2 SNEGSKA (reference sequence). The CDR3 protein is CSAREASEQYF. Written as DNA, the CDR3 is TGCAGTGCTAGAGAAGCTAGCGAGCAGTACTTC.

The CDR3 is CASSQDGRTDTQYF. The CDR3 bases are TGCGCCAGCAGCCAAGATGGCCGCACAGATACGCAGTATTTT. The chain has TRBV4-3 and TRBJ2-3; D remains ambiguous. CDR1 is LGHNA, CDR2 YSLEER, per germline. Trimming shortened V by 0 bases and J by 1 base, and 5 bases separated the two germline ends. The CDR3 totals 14 residues.

In its sample, this clonotype was seen a few times. The CDR3 loop reads CASVSFSRGRLSEAFF. DNA for the CDR3: TGTGCCAGCGTATCTTTCTCCAGGGGGCGTTTATCTGAAGCTTTCTTT. The chain employs TRBV28 and TRBJ1-1; 8 nucleotides align to TRBD1. V lost 8 bases to trimming and J lost 6 bases; unmatched junction nucleotides: 17. CDR3 length: 16 amino acids. Germline assignment: CDR1 MDHEN and CDR2 SYDVKM.

In its sample, this clonotype was seen many times. The chain carries TRBV9 and TRBJ1-5; TRBD1 matches 9 bases. CDR3 length: 14 residues. The junction had 5 bases not matched to a gene; V was cut back by 4 bases and J by 6 bases. Germline CDR1 reads SGDLS; CDR2 reads YYNGEE. CDR3 loop: CASSNRQGGQPQHF. For the CDR3, the DNA is TGTGCCAGCAGCAACAGACAGGGGGGTCAGCCCCAGCATTTT.

This chain uses TRBV5-4 with TRBJ1-1, with D possibly being TRBD1 (5 bases). Trimming removed 2 bases from V and 1 base from J, with 12 bases in between. CDR1 is SGHNT, CDR2 YYREEE, per germline (reference sequence). The CDR3 loop spans 15 amino acids. CDR3 sequence reads: CASSFTGDTNTEAFF. CDR3 nucleotides: TGTGCCAGCAGCTTTACAGGAGACACGAACACTGAAGCTTTCTTT. Based on the CDR3 plus reference TRBV5-4 and TRBJ1-1, the full variable domain is ETGVTQSPTHLIKTRGQQVTLRCSSQSGHNTVSWYQQALGQGPQFIFQYYREEENGRGNFPPRFSGLQFPNYSSELNVNALELDDSALYLCASSFTGDTNTEAFFGQGTRLTVV.

The V call is TRBV20-1, the J call TRBJ2-7; D may be TRBD1 or TRBD2 (5 bases each). Germline values: CDR1 DFQATT, CDR2 SNEGSKA (reference sequence). The V end lost 0 bases, the J end lost 5 bases, and 14 bases lay between the germline ends. This CDR3 has 14 amino acids. CDR3 nucleotide sequence: TGCAGTGCTAGAGATGAGGGGCTACCCCACGAGCAGTACTTC. It yields the protein CSARDEGLPHEQYF.

The chain's CDR3 is CASSVVGGSNSYNEQFF. The DNA for the CDR3 is TGTGCCAGCAGCGTAGTTGGCGGGAGCAACTCCTACAATGAGCAGTTCTTC. The J gene is TRBJ2-1, the V gene TRBV9; 7 nucleotides match TRBD2. CDR1 SGDLS and CDR2 YYNGEE come from the germline V gene. This CDR3 spans 17 amino acids. With V trimmed by 0 bases and J by 0 bases, 6 bases remained unmatched.

This rearrangement joins TRBV9 to TRBJ2-2; 7 positions match TRBD2. The germline CDR1 and CDR2 sequences are SGDLS and YYNGEE. The CDR3 has 16 amino acids. Losses at the gene ends were 4 bases for V and 0 bases for J; bases not matched to a gene: 6. The CDR3 sequence: CASSSPSGPNTGELFF. CDR3 DNA: TGTGCCAGCAGCTCACCTAGCGGACCGAACACCGGGGAGCTGTTTTTT.

The chain employs TRBV20-1 and TRBJ1-2; 7 bases are shared with TRBD1. V was pared by 3 bases and J by 7 bases, with 5 bases of the junction left unmatched. This CDR3 has 12 residues. CDR1 is DFQATT and CDR2 is SNEGSKA in the germline V gene (reference sequence). The CDR3 is CSARGDSPGYTF. The CDR3 DNA reads as TGCAGTGCTAGGGGGGACAGTCCTGGCTACACCTTC.

This clonotype was detected a few times. CDR3 region: CASSDVNTGELFF. The CDR3 coding sequence is TGTGCCAGCAGTGACGTGAACACCGGGGAGCTGTTTTTT. The J gene is TRBJ2-2, the V gene TRBV27, with D unclear. The V gene's germline CDR1 is MNHEY and CDR2 SMNVEV (reference sequence). CDR3 length: 13 residues. The V and J ends lost 5 bases and 1 base respectively, with 5 bases between them.

This clonotype was counted between two and nine times. The rearrangement uses TRBV7-2 and TRBJ2-2, with 10 bases aligning to TRBD1. V was pared by 6 bases and J by 7 bases, with 8 bases of the junction left unmatched. The CDR3 has 15 residues. CDR1 is SGHTA, CDR2 FQGNSA, per germline. The CDR3 DNA reads TGTGCCAGCAGACTGACAGGGGGCGACGGCGGGGAGCTGTTTTTT. This sequence encodes CASRLTGGDGGELFF.

The chain recombines TRBV7-9 with TRBJ2-1, with D possibly being TRBD2 (6 bases). This CDR3 comprises 14 residues. Per the germline V gene, CDR1 is SEHNR and CDR2 is FQNEAQ (reference sequence). Between the trimmed V and J ends, which lost 4 bases and 8 bases, there was a span of 15 bases. This CDR3 is CASSSGLREDEQFF. CDR3 bases: TGTGCCAGCAGCTCGGGACTCCGAGAGGATGAGCAGTTCTTC.

The chain links TRBV7-9 to TRBJ2-6; TRBD2 is a possible D gene (6 bases). Germline assignment: CDR1 SEHNR and CDR2 FQNEAQ (reference sequence). The CDR3 contains 16 residues. Trimming took 5 bases from V and 2 from J, leaving 13 bases between them. The CDR3 sequence is CASSQVGGAGANVLTF. The CDR3 DNA sequence: TGTGCCAGCAGCCAAGTGGGGGGAGCTGGGGCCAACGTCCTGACTTTC.

This clonotype appeared a few times. The V and J genes are TRBV9 and TRBJ2-1; 7 nucleotides align to TRBD1. The CDR3 is made up of 18 amino acids. From germline, CDR1 is SGDLS and CDR2 YYNGEE. J lost 6 bases, V lost 4 bases, and 19 bases had no gene match. CDR3 sequence (DNA): TGTGCCAGCAGCTCTCGTAGCCCCCGGGTTGACAGGGCCAATGAGCAGTTCTTC. Translation gives CASSSRSPRVDRANEQFF.

The V call is TRBV6-1, the J call TRBJ2-1; the match to TRBD1 covers 8 bases. Germline V lookup: CDR1 MNHNS, CDR2 SASEGT. The CDR3 is 16 amino acids. Trimming took 6 bases from V and 5 from J; bases not matched to a gene: 12. The CDR3: CASSPKRTGYNNEQFF. The CDR3 DNA sequence: TGTGCCAGCAGCCCTAAGAGGACAGGGTACAACAATGAGCAGTTCTTC.

J is TRBJ1-1 and V is TRBV6-5; D possibly corresponds to TRBD1 (6 bases). Germline V gene lookup returns CDR1 MNHEY and CDR2 SVGAGI. CDR3 length: 16 residues. The V and J ends lost 6 bases and 0 bases respectively, with 17 bases between them. The CDR3 spells CASRYQSGQMNTEAFF. CDR3 in DNA: TGTGCCAGCAGATACCAAAGTGGACAGATGAACACTGAAGCTTTCTTT.